The 3 T cell receptor beta chains in this list originate from one sample, sequenced in a study of blood T cell repertoires in COVID-19. Clones were read by immunoSEQ multiplex PCR, and TCRdb kept only the in-frame ones, dropping some. Altogether some 100,000 clones are present, about nine tenths being singletons, with the ten largest covering under 7.5%. The sequenced material came from peripheral blood. The receptor source for this set is a man aged 65 to 79 with acute or convalescent COVID-19.

V and J are TRBV12-3 or TRBV12-4 and TRBJ2-5; no clear D. The length of the CDR3 is 13 residues. The V and J ends lost 7 bases and 2 bases respectively, with 11 bases between them. CDR3 loop: CASTPPEQETQYF. The CDR3 bases are TGTGCCAGCACCCCCCCAGAACAAGAGACCCAGTACTTC.

The chain is built from TRBV4-1 and TRBJ2-3; D is ambiguous. Germline V lookup: CDR1 MGHRA, CDR2 YSYEKL. The CDR3 is made up of 13 amino acids. With 1 base removed from V and 6 bases from J, the gap between germline ends came to 8 bases. CDR3 sequence: CASSQGSRDTQYF. For the CDR3, the DNA is TGCGCCAGCAGCCAAGGCTCCAGGGATACGCAGTATTTT.

This chain connects TRBV7-9 to TRBJ2-3, with D maybe TRBD1 (6 bases). CDR3 length: 17 amino acids. Germline V gene data show CDR1 as SEHNR and CDR2 as FQNEAQ (reference sequence). The V and J ends lost 4 bases and 2 bases respectively, with 19 bases between them. The CDR3 is CASSSRVFRTDTDTQYF. CDR3 DNA sequence: TGTGCCAGCAGCTCGAGGGTGTTTCGGACAGACACAGATACGCAGTATTTT. Combining the CDR3 with reference TRBV7-9 and TRBJ2-3 gives the whole variable domain DTGVSQNPRHKITKRGQNVTFRCDPISEHNRLYWYRQTLGQGPEFLTYFQNEAQLEKSRLLSDRFSAERPKGSFSTLEIQRTEQGDSAMYLCASSSRVFRTDTDTQYFGPGTRLTVL.